Below, one T cell receptor beta chain is given with its context. Within the sample, other DNA sequences also encode this same CDR3. Trimming cost V 3 bases and J 3 bases; bases outside gene matches: 2. The CDR3 is made up of 14 amino acids. Germline V gene lookup returns CDR1 SGDLS and CDR2 YYNGEE. The entry originates in a study of T cell changes during pregnancy in multiple sclerosis. Libraries were prepared by immunoSEQ multiplex PCR; TCRdb keeps only in-frame clonotypes and omits some of them. There are about 64,000 clones in the sample; around 96% occur only once, and 2% to 2.5% lies in the top ten.

The sequencing used CD8+ T cells from peripheral blood mononuclear cells, collected after pregnancy. The V and J genes are TRBV9 and TRBJ2-7; 11 nucleotides match TRBD1. The receptor was derived from a female donor with multiple sclerosis, enrolled in a pregnancy study. This chain's CDR3 is CASSAGTGGYEQYF. CDR3 in DNA: TGTGCCAGCAGCGCGGGGACAGGGGGCTACGAGCAGTACTTC.